One sample yielded the 21 T cell receptor beta chains listed below, sequenced in a study of blood T cell repertoires in COVID-19. The repertoire was sequenced with immunoSEQ multiplex PCR; TCRdb's copy has only in-frame clones and lacks some. Of 150,000 to 200,000 clones listed, 76% are singletons. Sequencing input: PBMCs or T cells enriched from blood (not recorded which). The receptor source for this set is a woman between 45 and 65 years old with acute COVID-19.

In this sample, this clone turned up a few times. The genes are TRBV4-3 and TRBJ2-5, with TRBD2 matching 9 bases. J gave up 5 bases and V 1 base, and 2 bases lay outside the gene matches. Germline V gives CDR1 LGHNA, CDR2 YSLEER. This CDR3 comprises 14 residues. In DNA, the CDR3 is TGCGCCAGCAGCCAAGGTCTAGCGGGGGAGACCCAGTACTTC. Its protein is CASSQGLAGETQYF.

The chain recombines TRBV5-1 with TRBJ2-3; D is perhaps TRBD1 (6 bases). Trimming left V 0 bases short and J 2 bases short, with 13 bases between. The CDR3 is 16 residues long. The germline V gene encodes CDR1 SGHRS and CDR2 YFSETQ. The CDR3 protein is CASSLALGTITDTQYF. CDR3 nucleotides: TGCGCCAGCAGCTTGGCCCTAGGGACAATCACAGATACGCAGTATTTT.

V and J are TRBV28 and TRBJ2-3; the match to TRBD2 covers 8 bases. Germline CDR1 MDHEN, CDR2 SYDVKM. Unmatched junction bases numbered 8, after V lost 10 bases and J lost 2 bases. This CDR3 is 14 amino acids long. Here the CDR3 DNA reads TGTGCCATCCAAAGCGGGGGCCACACAGATACGCAGTATTTT. It translates to CAIQSGGHTDTQYF.

The genes are TRBV5-4 and TRBJ1-5; 8 bases line up with TRBD1. Trimming at V came to 4 bases and at J to 3 bases, leaving 3 bases not matched to a gene. This CDR3 is 14 amino acids long. Germline CDR1 is SGHNT and CDR2 is YYREEE (reference sequence). CDR3 residues: CASSEDRDNQPQHF. For the CDR3, the DNA is TGTGCCAGCAGCGAGGACAGGGACAATCAGCCCCAGCATTTT.

V usage is TRBV5-6 and J usage is TRBJ2-3, with D perhaps matching TRBD2 (7 bases). The ends were cut back, 4 bases at V and 1 base at J, with 19 bases in the middle. The CDR3 consists of 17 residues. Looked up from germline, CDR1 is SGHDT and CDR2 is YYEEEE. The CDR3 bases are TGTGCCAGCAGCCCCTCTTTACGGGGGGCCGGCACAGATACGCAGTATTTT. Its protein is CASSPSLRGAGTDTQYF.

The chain uses TRBV9 and TRBJ2-1; the match to TRBD1 covers 9 bases. CDR1 SGDLS and CDR2 YYNGEE come from the germline V gene. V was clipped by 2 bases and J by 10 bases; unmatched bases: 1. CDR3 size: 12 residues. The CDR3 DNA is TGTGCCAGCAGCGTTGGGACAGGGGAGCAGTTCTTC. The encoded protein is CASSVGTGEQFF.

The rearrangement joins TRBV28 to TRBJ1-2; 9 nucleotides match TRBD1. The germline V gene encodes CDR1 MDHEN and CDR2 SYDVKM. CDR3 size: 17 residues. The trim removed 10 bases at V and 2 bases at J, leaving 17 bases unmatched. For the CDR3, the DNA is TGTGCCATTCCTCGAACCAAAGACAGGGGGGGAAACTATGGCTACACCTTC. Translation gives CAIPRTKDRGGNYGYTF.

This clone turned up a few times. The chain joins TRBV5-4 to TRBJ2-3; D is undetermined. The CDR3 contains 16 residues. V was shortened by 2 bases and J by 2 bases, with 15 bases between the two germline ends. CDR1 and CDR2 (germline): SGHNT, YYREEE (reference sequence). In nucleotides, the CDR3 is TGTGCCAGCAGCTTTCGGGTCTTGGGTGCCACAGATACGCAGTATTTT. Translation: CASSFRVLGATDTQYF. Looking up the rest from reference TRBV5-4 and TRBJ2-3 gives the full variable domain: ETGVTQSPTHLIKTRGQQVTLRCSSQSGHNTVSWYQQALGQGPQFIFQYYREEENGRGNFPPRFSGLQFPNYSSELNVNALELDDSALYLCASSFRVLGATDTQYFGPGTRLTVL.

V and J are TRBV19 and TRBJ1-6, with a possible D match to TRBD1 (5 bases). The CDR3 sequence is 14 residues long. The ends were cut back, 5 bases at V and 8 bases at J, with 13 bases in the middle. CDR1 and CDR2 from the germline V gene are LNHDA and SQIVND (reference sequence). Here the CDR3 DNA reads TGTGCCAGTAGTCCGGACATAATATATTCACCCCTCCACTTT. It is translated as CASSPDIIYSPLHF.

The CDR3 region has the DNA TGTGCCAGCAGCCCGGACTCTACGACTGAAAAACTGTTTTTT. This encodes CASSPDSTTEKLFF. The chain couples TRBV7-9 to TRBJ1-4; D is unclear. The CDR3 is 14 amino acids. CDR1 and CDR2 (germline): SEHNR, FQNEAQ (reference sequence). V lost 5 bases and J 7 bases, leaving 14 bases between the germline ends.

This clone was counted between two and nine times. V usage is TRBV6-2 or TRBV6-3 and J usage is TRBJ1-1, with D possibly matching TRBD1 (6 bases). Trimming pared 5 bases from V and 2 bases from J, leaving 12 bases between. This CDR3 has 14 amino acids. Germline CDR1 MNHEY, CDR2 SVGEGT. CDR3 loop: CASSAQGRNTEAFF. The CDR3 region has the DNA TGTGCCAGCAGTGCACAGGGCCGAAACACTGAAGCTTTCTTT.

The V and J genes are TRBV5-4 and TRBJ2-1, with 7 bases identical to TRBD1. Trimming removed 4 bases from V and 9 bases from J; junction bases left unmatched: 10. The CDR3 has 14 amino acids. CDR1 is SGHNT, CDR2 YYREEE, per germline (reference sequence). CDR3 region: CASSTTGVWGEQFF. The CDR3 DNA is TGTGCCAGCAGCACCACAGGGGTGTGGGGTGAGCAGTTCTTC.

This clone appeared a single time. The V and J genes are TRBV7-7 and TRBJ2-7; TRBD1 agrees at 10 bases. The CDR3 is 21 amino acids. CDR1 and CDR2 from the germline V gene are SSHAT and FNYEAQ (reference sequence). In nucleotides, the CDR3 is TGTGCTAGCAGCTTTAATAAGACCGGGACAGGGGAGTTTCTAAGCTCCTACGAGCAGTACGTC. It translates to CASSFNKTGTGEFLSSYEQYV.

CDR3 DNA: TGTGCCTGGAGATCACAGGCCGCCAATCAGCCCCAGCATTTT. Translation gives CAWRSQAANQPQHF. This chain connects TRBV30 to TRBJ1-5, with D possibly TRBD1 on 5 matching bases. The CDR3 is made up of 14 amino acids. The V gene's germline CDR1 is GTSNPN and CDR2 SVGIG (reference sequence). V shed 3 bases and J shed 3 bases, with 12 bases lying between them.

This clone showed up many times. V is TRBV9 and J is TRBJ1-5; 8 bases agree with TRBD1. J lost 5 bases, V lost 0 bases, and 4 bases had no gene match. The CDR3 loop spans 15 amino acids. Germline-derived CDR1 and CDR2 are SGDLS and YYNGEE. Here the CDR3 DNA reads TGTGCCAGCAGCGTAGATTTCAGGGGGCATCAGCCCCAGCATTTT. Encoded protein: CASSVDFRGHQPQHF.

This chain joins TRBV28 and TRBJ1-3; D is unclear. This CDR3 comprises 17 residues. The V end lost 2 bases, the J end lost 2 bases, and 16 bases lay between the germline ends. Germline CDR1 MDHEN, CDR2 SYDVKM. The CDR3 here is CASSLIRSLLTGNTIYF. In DNA form, the CDR3 reads TGTGCCAGCAGTTTAATACGGTCCCTCCTAACTGGAAACACCATATATTTT.

The chain has TRBV4-3 and TRBJ1-4; no firm D call. V was trimmed by 0 bases and J by 0 bases, leaving 8 bases between them. The CDR3 loop spans 16 amino acids. The germline V gene has CDR1 LGHNA and CDR2 YSLEER. DNA of the CDR3: TGCGCCAGCAGCCAAGATTTAACTCCAACTAATGAAAAACTGTTTTTT. It yields the protein CASSQDLTPTNEKLFF.

The chain links TRBV21-1 to TRBJ2-7; the table gives TRBD2 as D, unverified against the DNA. TRBV21-1 is given as a pseudogene. The CDR3 is 17 residues long. Here the CDR3 reads CASSKETRASVSYEQYV. The CDR3 DNA follows: TGTGCCAGCAGCAAAGAAACGCGGGCCTCAGTTTCCTACGAGCAGTACGTC.

The V and J genes are TRBV6-5 and TRBJ1-2, with D possibly being TRBD1 (6 bases). Germline CDR1 and CDR2: MNHEY and SVGAGI. This CDR3 has 14 residues. V shed 0 bases and J shed 8 bases, with 13 bases lying between them. CDR3 DNA sequence: TGTGCCAGCAGTTACTCTAGCCAGGGGCCCGGCTACACCTTC. Its translation is CASSYSSQGPGYTF.

The chain carries TRBV18 and TRBJ2-1; D not certain. Trimming pared 3 bases from V and 10 bases from J, leaving 16 bases between. The CDR3 is 14 residues long. Per germline, CDR1 KGHSH and CDR2 LQKENI. In DNA, the CDR3 is TGTGCCAGCTCACCCGAGGAGTCCATCGGGGAGCAGTTCTTC. Translating gives CASSPEESIGEQFF.

V usage is TRBV28 and J usage is TRBJ2-6; D gene unclear. The germline V gene has CDR1 MDHEN and CDR2 SYDVKM. Trimming cost V 6 bases and J 3 bases, with 9 bases left between them. CDR3 size: 14 residues. The CDR3 DNA reads TGTGCCAGCAGCTCTGCAGGTGGGGCCAACGTCCTGACTTTC. Its translation is CASSSAGGANVLTF.